Included here is one T cell receptor (beta chain) sequence, with context. The antigen is not known. The V gene end was trimmed by 5 bases and the J gene end by 1 base; junction bases not matched to a gene: 4. This CDR3 is built from 15 residues. The germline V gene has CDR1 SGHVS and CDR2 FNYEAQ. The sample is drawn from a study of cytomegalovirus exposure and HLA in healthy donors. On the study more broadly: Prior work identified some 120 million unique TCR beta sequences in roughly 180 million T cells.

Study-level findings and limits: Differences between HLA loci emerged in a later analysis of TCR association rates, with DRB1 most and HLA-C fewest. Equally common other TCR beta chains were less clonally expanded than HLA-associated ones, a later analysis found.

60 Vbeta and 13 Jbeta primers were used in PCR. Clones were read by immunoSEQ multiplex PCR, and TCRdb kept only the in-frame ones, dropping some. The sample carries approximately 120,000 clones, over 80% recorded once. The sequenced material came from PBMCs. This clonotype was sampled from a young man in good health and CMV-seropositive. The chain carries TRBV7-6 and TRBJ1-1; 10 positions match TRBD1. CDR3 amino acids: CASSPRTGGNTEAFF. The DNA for the CDR3 is TGTGCCAGCAGCCCACGGACAGGGGGGAACACTGAAGCTTTCTTT.